The T cell receptor (beta chain) described here comes from a study of blood T cell repertoires in COVID-19. For the study at large: Some COVID-19 samples were acute and others convalescent; all came from the United States, Italy and Spain. Nucleic acid was either cDNA or gDNA, and it came from T cells, B-cell-depleted T cells, or PBMCs.

As originally analysed: It was from reference gene primer amplification that nucleated cell counts were estimated. Sequenced by immunoSEQ multiplex PCR; TCRdb stores in-frame clones only, minus some. Clone size and the V and J calls come from that table; the DNA yielded D and trimming. Of fewer than 350,000 clones listed, 86% are singletons. The V gene's germline CDR1 is LGHDT and CDR2 YNNKEL (reference sequence). The CDR3 covers 14 residues. V was pared by 2 bases and J by 1 base, with 8 bases between. A Seattle source enrolled patients during active infection and followed them longitudinally. This chain links TRBV3-1 (or the pseudogene TRBV3-2) with TRBJ1-1; D is uncertain. The source material was peripheral blood. The source of this sequence is an older woman with COVID-19, enrolled during active disease. The CDR3 DNA reads TGTGCCAGCAGCCAACTCACAGAGAACACTGAAGCTTTCTTT. Translation gives CASSQLTENTEAFF.